These T cell receptor beta chains were read from a single sample in a study of T cell changes during pregnancy in multiple sclerosis. The repertoire was sequenced with immunoSEQ multiplex PCR; TCRdb's copy has only in-frame clones and lacks some. The top ten clones hold around 0.9% of a sample with fewer than 65,000 clones, around nine tenths of them seen once. The material sequenced was peripheral blood, taken before pregnancy. The receptor set was obtained from a female donor with multiple sclerosis, enrolled in a pregnancy study. The CDR3 runs from the conserved cysteine through the conserved F or W. Fields, in order: CDR3 length, clone size, V gene, D gene, J gene, CDR3 DNA, CDR3 protein. A D gene is named only where the DNA matches it firmly. Clone size is not always given. Where it is, it says once, few, many or a class for expanded clones.

>14|.|TRBV7-2|TRBD1|TRBJ1-2
TGTGCCAGCAGCCTCACGACAGGGAACTATGGCTACACCTTC
CASSLTTGNYGYTF
>15|.|TRBV27|.|TRBJ2-3
TGTGCCAGCAGTTTAAGGCAGGGGTGGACAGATACGCAGTATTTT
CASSLRQGWTDTQYF
>17|.|TRBV4-2|TRBD2|TRBJ2-5
TGTGCCAGCAGCCAGGGGACTAGCGGGGGCCCCCAAGAGACCCAGTACTTC
CASSQGTSGGPQETQYF
>13|.|TRBV28|.|TRBJ1-1
TGTGCCAGCAGCTCGGACGGGAACGCTGAAGCTTTCTTT
CASSSDGNAEAFF
>13|.|TRBV4-2|.|TRBJ2-1
TGTGCCAGCAGCCAAGATATGCGGGTAGAGCAGTTCTTC
CASSQDMRVEQFF
>16|.|TRBV18|TRBD1|TRBJ2-1
TGTGCCAGCTCACCTCGACAGGGCGACTCCTACAATGAGCAGTTCTTC
CASSPRQGDSYNEQFF
>16|.|TRBV9|.|TRBJ2-3
TGTGCCAGCAGCGTAGATTTTGGGGGGGCCGCAGATACGCAGTATTTT
CASSVDFGGAADTQYF
>11|.|TRBV6-5|.|TRBJ1-1
TGTGCCAGCAGAGGAGGAACTGAAGCTTTCTTT
CASRGGTEAFF
>15|.|TRBV4-3|TRBD2|TRBJ2-3
TGCGCCAGCAGCCATATAGCGGGGGGGCCTGATACGCAGTATTTT
CASSHIAGGPDTQYF
>15|.|TRBV27|TRBD1|TRBJ1-1
TGTGCCAGCAGTTCATGGGGACAGGGGAACACTGAAGCTTTCTTT
CASSSWGQGNTEAFF
>16|.|TRBV5-4|.|TRBJ2-7
TGTGCCAGCAGCTTGGAGGCCAGCCGGAGCTCCTACGAGCAGTACTTC
CASSLEASRSSYEQYF
>15|.|TRBV10-2|TRBD2|TRBJ2-3
TGCGCCAGCAGTGACAGCGGGGGTAGCACAGATACGCAGTATTTT
CASSDSGGSTDTQYF
>11|.|TRBV20-1|.|TRBJ1-1
TGCAGTGCTAGAGGGGGGACAGAAGCTTTCTTT
CSARGGTEAFF
>15|once|TRBV21-1|.|TRBJ1-1
TGTGCCAGCAGCACCCCGGGGACAGCGAACACTGAAGCTTTCTTT
CASSTPGTANTEAFF
>13|.|TRBV6-5|TRBD2|TRBJ2-5
TGTGCCAGCACCCTAAGGGTGGGGGGGGCCCAGTACTTC
CASTLRVGGAQYF
>16|.|TRBV6-6|.|TRBJ1-2
TGTGCCAGCAGTTACTCGAGAGAAGGGAGGAACTATGGCTACACCTTC
CASSYSREGRNYGYTF
>15|.|TRBV2|TRBD1|TRBJ1-5
TGTGCCAGCAGCGGACAGGGGGATTACAATCAGCCCCAGCATTTT
CASSGQGDYNQPQHF
>15|.|TRBV5-1|.|TRBJ2-2
TGCGCCAGCAGCTTGGCCAGGGTTAACACCGGGGAGCTGTTTTTT
CASSLARVNTGELFF
>16|.|TRBV6-5|TRBD1|TRBJ2-7
TGTGCCAGCAGTTACGTTGGGACAGGGGTCCTCTACGAGCAGTACTTC
CASSYVGTGVLYEQYF
>19|.|TRBV23-1|TRBD1|TRBJ2-5
TGCGCCAGCAGTCAATCGGGGCCCGGGGACAGCGCCCGCCAAGAGACCCAGTACTTC
CASSQSGPGDSARQETQYF
>14|.|TRBV15|.|TRBJ2-3
TGTGCCACCAGCAGCGGGTATAGCACAGATACGCAGTATTTT
CATSSGYSTDTQYF
>14|.|TRBV4-2|TRBD2|TRBJ2-7
TGTGCCAGCAGCCGCGAGCGGGGGTCCTACGAGCAGTACTTC
CASSRERGSYEQYF
>12|.|TRBV7-3|.|TRBJ1-1
TGTGCCAGCAGCTTAAGGGGGGGTACGGCTTTCTTT
CASSLRGGTAFF
>16|.|TRBV4-3|TRBD1|TRBJ2-3
TGCGCCAGCAGCCAAGTAGGGACAGAAAGGGCAGATACGCAGTATTTT
CASSQVGTERADTQYF
>16|once|TRBV7-9|.|TRBJ1-4
TGTGCCAGCAGTGGCGGACAGATTGCAACTAATGAAAAACTGTTTTTT
CASSGGQIATNEKLFF
>15|once|TRBV6-1|TRBD1|TRBJ2-5
TGTGCCAGCAGTGTCAGGGCAGGGGGCGTCGAGACCCAGTACTTC
CASSVRAGGVETQYF
>13|.|TRBV10-3|TRBD1|TRBJ2-2
TGTGCCATAACAGGGGTTGGTACCGGGGAGCTGTTTTTT
CAITGVGTGELFF
>15|few|TRBV6-1|TRBD2|TRBJ2-7
TGTGCCAGCAGTGAAGCTCTCGGCGGGGGAGGGGTGCAGTACTTC
CASSEALGGGGVQYF